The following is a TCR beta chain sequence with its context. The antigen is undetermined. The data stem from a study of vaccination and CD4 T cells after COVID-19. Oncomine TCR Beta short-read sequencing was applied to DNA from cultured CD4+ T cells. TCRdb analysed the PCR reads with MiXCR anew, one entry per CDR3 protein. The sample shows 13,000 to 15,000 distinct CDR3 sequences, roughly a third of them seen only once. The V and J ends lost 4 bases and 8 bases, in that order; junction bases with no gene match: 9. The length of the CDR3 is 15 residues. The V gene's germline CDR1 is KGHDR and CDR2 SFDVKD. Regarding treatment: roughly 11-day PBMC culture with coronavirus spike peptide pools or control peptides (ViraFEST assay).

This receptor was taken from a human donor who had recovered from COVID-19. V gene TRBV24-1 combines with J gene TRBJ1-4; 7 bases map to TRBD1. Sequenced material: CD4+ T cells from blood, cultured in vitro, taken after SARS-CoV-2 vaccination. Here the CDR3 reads CATSDRTGQDEKLFF. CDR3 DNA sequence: TGTGCCACCAGTGACCGGACAGGCCAAGACGAAAAACTGTTTTTT.